Here is one TCR beta chain with its context. Antigen: not known. TCRdb processed the 5' RACE reads anew with MiXCR; each CDR3 protein has one entry. The data show a few hundred thousand distinct CDR3 sequences, 24% seen once. This CDR3 has 15 residues. Germline CDR1 and CDR2: LGHDT and YNNKEL (reference sequence). The germline V and J ends were trimmed by 1 base and 7 bases, with 16 bases remaining between them. This sample stems from a study of T-cell memory formation after mild COVID-19. General observations from the study: SARS-CoV-2 specificity was not confirmed for second-wave clones peaking on day 37.

This clonotype was sampled from an adult woman who had mild COVID-19 (a few samples of this study predate the infection). Cell type and time point are not known. The chain combines TRBV3-1 with TRBJ1-1, with D possibly TRBD1 on 6 matching bases. Sequencing input: PBMCs or a T cell subset sorted from them (not recorded which). In DNA, the CDR3 is TGTGCCAGCAGCCAAGCTTCCCGGACAGATATTGAAGCTTTCTTT. Translating gives CASSQASRTDIEAFF.